The clone carrying this TCR beta chain was detected ten times or more. Its target is not known. The TCR beta CDR3 regions underwent amplification using RNA transcripts as the source. The HTBI set primed first-round TCR CDR3 RT-PCR. TCRdb reprocessed the multiplex PCR reads with MiXCR, giving one entry per CDR3 protein. In the table there are fewer than 600,000 distinct CDR3 sequences, around 14% of which are singletons. This CDR3 has 16 amino acids. V was cut by 2 bases and J by 1 base, with 14 bases left in between. The record originates from a study of T cells in Graves' hyperthyroidism and ophthalmopathy. Notes on the study in general: Most thyroid-expanded clonotypes above 0.001 were also found in blood.

The sequence came from a woman between 18 and 29 years old with Graves' hyperthyroidism. The chain carries TRBV12-3 or TRBV12-4 and TRBJ1-1; no clear D gene. Sequencing was performed on blood. Here the CDR3 reads CASSLWSPAQNTEAFF. The CDR3 bases are TGTGCCAGCAGTTTATGGTCCCCGGCCCAGAACACTGAAGCTTTCTTT.